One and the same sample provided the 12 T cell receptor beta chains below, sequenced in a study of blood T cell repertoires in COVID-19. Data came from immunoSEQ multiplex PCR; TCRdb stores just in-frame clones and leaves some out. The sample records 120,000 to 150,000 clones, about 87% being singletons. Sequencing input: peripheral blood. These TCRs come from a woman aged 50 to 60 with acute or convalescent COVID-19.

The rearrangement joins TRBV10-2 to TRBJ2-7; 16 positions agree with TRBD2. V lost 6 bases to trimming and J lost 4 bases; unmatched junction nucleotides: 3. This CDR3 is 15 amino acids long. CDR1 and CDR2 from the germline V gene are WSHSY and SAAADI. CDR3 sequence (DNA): TGCGCCAGCAGCGGGACTAGCGGGGGGGCGTACGAGCAGTACTTC. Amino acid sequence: CASSGTSGGAYEQYF.

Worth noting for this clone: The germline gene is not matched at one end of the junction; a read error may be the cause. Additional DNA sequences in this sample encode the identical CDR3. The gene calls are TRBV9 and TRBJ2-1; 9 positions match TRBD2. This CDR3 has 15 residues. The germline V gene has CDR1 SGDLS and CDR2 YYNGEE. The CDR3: CASSVVAGAFDEQFF. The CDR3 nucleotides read TGTGCCAGTAGCGTAGTAGCGGGAGCTTTCGATGAGCAGTTCTTC.

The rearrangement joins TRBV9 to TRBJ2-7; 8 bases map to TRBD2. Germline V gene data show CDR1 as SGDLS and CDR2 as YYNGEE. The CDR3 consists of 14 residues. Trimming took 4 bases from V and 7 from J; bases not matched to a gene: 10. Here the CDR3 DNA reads TGTGCCAGCAGCCCGCGGAGCGGGAGTGGGGAGCAGTACTTC. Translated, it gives CASSPRSGSGEQYF. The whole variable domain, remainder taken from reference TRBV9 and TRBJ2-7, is DSGVTQTPKHLITATGQRVTLRCSPRSGDLSVYWYQQSLDQGLQFLIQYYNGEERAKGNILERFSAQQFPDLHSELNLSSLELGDSALYFCASSPRSGSGEQYFGPGTRLTVT.

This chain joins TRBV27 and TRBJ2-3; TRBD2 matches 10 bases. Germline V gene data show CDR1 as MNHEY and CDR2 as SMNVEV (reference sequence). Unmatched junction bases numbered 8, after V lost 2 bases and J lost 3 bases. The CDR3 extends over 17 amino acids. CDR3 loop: CASSLLSSGGATDTQYF. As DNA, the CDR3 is TGTGCCAGCAGTTTACTGTCCAGCGGGGGGGCTACAGATACGCAGTATTTT.

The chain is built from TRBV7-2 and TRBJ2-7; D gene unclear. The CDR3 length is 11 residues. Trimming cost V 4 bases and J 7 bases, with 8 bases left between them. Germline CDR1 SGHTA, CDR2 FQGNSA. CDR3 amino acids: CASSSGREQYF. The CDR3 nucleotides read TGTGCCAGCAGCTCAGGCAGGGAGCAGTACTTC.

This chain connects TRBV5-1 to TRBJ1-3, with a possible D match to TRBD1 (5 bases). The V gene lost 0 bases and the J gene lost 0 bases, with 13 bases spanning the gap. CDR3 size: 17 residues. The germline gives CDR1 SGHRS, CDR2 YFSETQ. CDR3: CASSLEGGASSGNTIYF. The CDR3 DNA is TGCGCCAGCAGCTTGGAGGGAGGGGCGAGCTCTGGAAACACCATATATTTT.

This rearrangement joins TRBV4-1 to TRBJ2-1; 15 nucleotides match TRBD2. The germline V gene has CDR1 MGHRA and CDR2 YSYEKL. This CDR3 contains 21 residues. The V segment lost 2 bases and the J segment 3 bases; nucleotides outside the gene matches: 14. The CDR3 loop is CASSQPGLAGGTTRGYNEQFF. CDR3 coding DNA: TGCGCCAGCAGCCAACCGGGACTAGCGGGGGGCACAACTCGGGGCTACAATGAGCAGTTCTTC.

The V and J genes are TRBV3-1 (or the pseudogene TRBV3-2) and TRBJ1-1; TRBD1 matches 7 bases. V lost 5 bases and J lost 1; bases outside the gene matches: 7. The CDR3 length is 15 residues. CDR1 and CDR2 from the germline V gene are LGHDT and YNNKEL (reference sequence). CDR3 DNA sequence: TGTGCCAGCAGCAGAACCGGGACAGCGAACACTGAAGCTTTCTTT. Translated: CASSRTGTANTEAFF.

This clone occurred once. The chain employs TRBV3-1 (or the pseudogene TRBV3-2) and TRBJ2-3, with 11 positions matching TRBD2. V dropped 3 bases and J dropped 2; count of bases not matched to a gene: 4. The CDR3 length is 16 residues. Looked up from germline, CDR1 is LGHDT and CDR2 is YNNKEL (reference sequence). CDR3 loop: CASSHTSGGFTDTQYF. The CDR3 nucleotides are TGTGCCAGCAGCCACACTAGCGGGGGATTCACAGATACGCAGTATTTT.

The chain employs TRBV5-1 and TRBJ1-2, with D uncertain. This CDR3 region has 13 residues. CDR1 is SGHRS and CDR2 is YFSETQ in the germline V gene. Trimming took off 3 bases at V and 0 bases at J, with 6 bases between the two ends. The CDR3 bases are TGCGCCAGCAGCTCTACTCCTAACTATGGCTACACCTTC. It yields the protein CASSSTPNYGYTF.

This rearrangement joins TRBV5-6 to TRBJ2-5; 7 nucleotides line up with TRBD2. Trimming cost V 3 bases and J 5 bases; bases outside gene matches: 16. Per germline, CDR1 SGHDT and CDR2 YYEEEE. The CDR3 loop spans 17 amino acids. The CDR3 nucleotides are TGTGCCAGCAGCTCGTTTTTTTCAGCGGGGAGCCAGGAGACCCAGTACTTC. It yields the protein CASSSFFSAGSQETQYF.

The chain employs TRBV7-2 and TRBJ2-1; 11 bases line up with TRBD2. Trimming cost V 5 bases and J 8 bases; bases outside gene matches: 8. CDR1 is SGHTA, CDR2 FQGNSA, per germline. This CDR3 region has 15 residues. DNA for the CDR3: TGTGCCAGCAGCCCTAGCGGGGGGACCTTCCATGAGCAGTTCTTC. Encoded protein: CASSPSGGTFHEQFF.